This passage covers 26 T cell receptor beta chains from one sample sequenced in a study of blood T cell repertoires in COVID-19 (TCRdb year 2020). Library generation was performed with the immunoSEQ multiplex PCR assay. The immuneACCESS repertoire file appears here via TCRdb, limited to in-frame rearrangements. These files lack a portion of the clones; in checked studies, under half of the deficit traces to unresolved V genes, and the cause of the others is not known. Here the sample has some 88,000 clones; about 91% occur a single time. Of the sample, about 1.7% falls within the top ten clones. The sequencing input was peripheral blood. These receptors all stem from a human donor with active COVID-19. The donor label of this sample is uncertain.

Only one count was recorded for this clone. The chain recombines TRBV27 with TRBJ2-1, with TRBD1 matching 8 bases. The V and J ends lost 2 bases and 4 bases, in that order; junction bases with no gene match: 4. This CDR3 is 15 amino acids long. Germline lookup yields CDR1 MNHEY and CDR2 SMNVEV (reference sequence). CDR3 DNA: TGTGCCAGCAGTTTAGGGACAGGAGCATACAATGAGCAGTTCTTC. Translated, it gives CASSLGTGAYNEQFF.

The gene calls are TRBV20-1 and TRBJ1-1; TRBD1 might be the D (6 bases). V was pared by 6 bases and J by 8 bases, with 10 bases between. Germline V gives CDR1 DFQATT, CDR2 SNEGSKA (reference sequence). The CDR3 sequence is 10 residues long. CDR3 sequence reads: CSANTGEAFF. For the CDR3, the DNA is TGCAGTGCGAATACAGGGGAAGCTTTCTTT.

The chain combines TRBV5-1 with TRBJ1-2; 9 nucleotides align to TRBD1. This CDR3 spans 13 amino acids. Losses at the gene ends were 4 bases for V and 7 bases for J; bases not matched to a gene: 5. Germline-derived CDR1 and CDR2 are SGHRS and YFSETQ. DNA of the CDR3: TGCGCCAGCAGCCCCCGGACAGGGGCTGGCTACACCTTC. This sequence encodes CASSPRTGAGYTF.

The rearrangement joins TRBV24-1 to TRBJ1-2; 7 bases match TRBD1. Germline CDR1 is KGHDR and CDR2 is SFDVKD. J lost 1 base, V lost 5 bases, and 3 bases had no gene match. The CDR3 sequence is 14 residues long. CDR3 sequence: CATSADRVNYGYTF. As DNA, the CDR3 is TGTGCCACCAGTGCTGACAGGGTTAACTATGGCTACACCTTC.

V and J are TRBV7-3 and TRBJ2-1; tentatively, D is TRBD2 (7 bases). Germline V gives CDR1 SGHTA, CDR2 FQGTGA. The CDR3 runs 15 residues. V was cut by 5 bases and J by 9 bases, with 20 bases left in between. The DNA of the CDR3 is TGTGCCAGCAGCCGAGGGGGGGCTACCTACGGTGAGCAGTTCTTC. Translated: CASSRGGATYGEQFF.

The genes are TRBV29-1 and TRBJ2-1; D possibly corresponds to TRBD2 (5 bases). The V end lost 4 bases, the J end lost 9 bases, and 13 bases lay between the germline ends. There are 12 residues in the CDR3. CDR1 is SQVTM, CDR2 ANQGSEA, per germline. The CDR3 loop is CSVVRGLSEQFF. The CDR3 region has the DNA TGCAGCGTTGTAAGAGGGTTGTCTGAGCAGTTCTTC.

V usage is TRBV23-1 and J usage is TRBJ1-2, with TRBD1 as a possible D gene (5 bases). TRBV23-1 counts as an open reading frame of uncertain function. V lost 0 bases and J lost 3, with 14 bases in between. This CDR3 spans 16 amino acids. The CDR3 spells CASSQSSRPGDYGYTF. The CDR3 DNA reads TGCGCCAGCAGTCAATCGTCTCGTCCGGGGGACTATGGCTACACCTTC.

This clone was seen only once. This sequence joins TRBV2 and TRBJ2-2; 10 bases agree with TRBD2. This CDR3 region has 18 residues. The junction had 12 bases not matched to a gene; V was cut back by 8 bases and J by 0 bases. Germline-derived CDR1 and CDR2 are SNHLY and FYNNEI. CDR3 DNA sequence: TGTGCCAGCTCCCGAGGGGTAGCGGGGGGCACGAACACCGGGGAGCTGTTTTTT. Translation gives CASSRGVAGGTNTGELFF.

The CDR3 loop reads CASSLFPGVNTEAFF. CDR3 coding DNA: TGTGCCAGCAGCTTATTTCCAGGGGTGAACACTGAAGCTTTCTTT. The chain carries TRBV7-3 and TRBJ1-1; D is perhaps TRBD1 (6 bases). V lost 2 bases and J 0 bases, leaving 10 bases between the germline ends. Germline assignment: CDR1 SGHTA and CDR2 FQGTGA. The CDR3 spans 15 residues.

This clone was counted a single time. The rearrangement joins TRBV5-1 to TRBJ2-5, with D possibly TRBD1 on 6 matching bases. The CDR3 is made up of 16 amino acids. CDR1 is SGHRS and CDR2 is YFSETQ in the germline V gene. The V gene lost 4 bases and the J gene lost 1 base, with 17 bases spanning the gap. The DNA for the CDR3 is TGCGCCAGCAGCCCCGTGACAGGAACTCGCCAAGAGACCCAGTACTTC. This translates into CASSPVTGTRQETQYF.

The CDR3 protein is CASSVTGDNQPQHF. The CDR3 DNA sequence: TGTGCCAGCAGTGTTACAGGAGACAATCAGCCCCAGCATTTT. This chain links TRBV2 with TRBJ1-5; D is possibly TRBD1 (5 bases). The CDR3 sequence is 14 residues long. In germline, CDR1 is SNHLY, CDR2 FYNNEI. The V and J ends lost 4 bases and 3 bases respectively, with 10 bases between them.

This chain joins TRBV7-3 and TRBJ2-7; D gene uncertain. The germline V gene encodes CDR1 SGHTA and CDR2 FQGTGA. Trimming pared 8 bases from V and 0 bases from J, leaving 14 bases between. The CDR3 runs 14 residues. The CDR3 loop is CASRQDSNSYEQYF. The CDR3 DNA reads as TGTGCCAGCCGCCAAGACTCCAACTCCTACGAGCAGTACTTC. The whole variable domain, remainder taken from reference TRBV7-3 and TRBJ2-7, is GAGVSQTPSNKVTEKGKYVELRCDPISGHTALYWYRQSLGQGPEFLIYFQGTGAADDSGLPNDRFFAVRPEGSVSTLKIQRTERGDSAVYLCASRQDSNSYEQYFGPGTRLTVT.

The rearrangement joins TRBV24-1 to TRBJ1-2; 7 nucleotides line up with TRBD1. The CDR3 consists of 14 residues. Germline values: CDR1 KGHDR, CDR2 SFDVKD. J gave up 5 bases and V 4 bases, and 6 bases lay outside the gene matches. For the CDR3, the DNA is TGTGCCACCAGTGACTCCGGACAGGAGTATGGCTACACCTTC. It translates to CATSDSGQEYGYTF.

This chain connects TRBV4-1 to TRBJ2-3; TRBD1 matches 7 bases. V lost 5 bases and J lost 5; bases outside the gene matches: 16. The CDR3 loop spans 17 amino acids. The germline CDR1 and CDR2 sequences are MGHRA and YSYEKL. For the CDR3, the DNA is TGCGCCAGCAGCGACATTTACCGGGACAGCAATTTAGATACGCAGTATTTT. Translating gives CASSDIYRDSNLDTQYF.

The gene calls are TRBV4-3 and TRBJ1-1; a possible D gene is TRBD1 (5 bases). The V and J ends lost 1 base and 2 bases respectively, with 17 bases between them. The CDR3 consists of 17 residues. Germline V gene sequence: CDR1 LGHNA, CDR2 YSLEER. CDR3 DNA sequence: TGCGCCAGCAGCCAAGGGGTTAGAGTGGGGGGTAACACTGAAGCTTTCTTT. Protein: CASSQGVRVGGNTEAFF.

The CDR3 is CASLRENGYTF. The CDR3 nucleotides read TGTGCCAGTCTCCGGGAGAATGGCTACACCTTC. V gene TRBV19 combines with J gene TRBJ1-2, with D unresolved. V gave up 8 bases and J gave up 6 bases, with 10 bases separating them. The CDR3 is 11 residues long. Germline V lookup: CDR1 LNHDA, CDR2 SQIVND (reference sequence).

This chain uses TRBV7-9 with TRBJ2-7; D possibly corresponds to TRBD1 (6 bases). V was trimmed by 5 bases and J by 1 base, leaving 18 bases between them. The CDR3 runs 16 residues. Per germline, CDR1 SEHNR and CDR2 FQNEAQ (reference sequence). CDR3 nucleotides: TGTGCCAGCAGCCAAGGACAGAACGACTTTTCCTACGAGCAGTACTTC. Translation gives CASSQGQNDFSYEQYF.

This sequence joins TRBV19 and TRBJ1-4; no reliable D call. Germline V lookup: CDR1 LNHDA, CDR2 SQIVND (reference sequence). Trimming stripped 3 bases from V and 8 bases from J, with 19 bases between. CDR3 length: 16 residues. This CDR3 reads CASSMGGERRLEKLFF. The CDR3 DNA follows: TGTGCCAGTAGTATGGGTGGTGAGAGGAGATTAGAAAAACTGTTTTTT.

The V and J genes are TRBV28 and TRBJ1-3; 8 nucleotides line up with TRBD1. CDR1 MDHEN and CDR2 SYDVKM come from the germline V gene. The V and J ends lost 2 bases and 3 bases, in that order; junction bases with no gene match: 6. The length of the CDR3 is 16 residues. CDR3 DNA sequence: TGTGCCAGCAGTTTACCAGGGGGCGCGCTTGGAAACACCATATATTTT. Translating gives CASSLPGGALGNTIYF. The full variable domain, with the rest looked up from reference TRBV28 and TRBJ1-3, is DVKVTQSSRYLVKRTGEKVFLECVQDMDHENMFWYRQDPGLGLRLIYFSYDVKMKEKGDIPEGYSVSREKKERFSLILESASTNQTSMYLCASSLPGGALGNTIYFGEGSWLTVV.

This chain links TRBV9 with TRBJ2-5; TRBD1 agrees at 8 bases. This CDR3 is built from 18 residues. In germline, CDR1 is SGDLS, CDR2 YYNGEE. Unmatched junction bases numbered 17, after V lost 0 bases and J lost 7 bases. CDR3 loop: CASSVGAGGAAGSGTQYF. For the CDR3, the DNA is TGTGCCAGCAGCGTAGGGGCAGGGGGCGCCGCTGGTTCGGGGACCCAGTACTTC.

This clone was recorded once. The chain joins TRBV25-1 to TRBJ2-5; tentatively, D is TRBD2 (5 bases). The CDR3 extends over 14 amino acids. CDR1 and CDR2 from the germline V gene are MGHDK and SYGVNS. Trimming cost V 1 base and J 5 bases, with 11 bases left between them. The CDR3 region has the DNA TGTGCCAGCAGTGAATTTAACGGCGGGGAGACCCAGTACTTC. It is translated as CASSEFNGGETQYF.

The chain carries TRBV5-6 and TRBJ2-7, with 7 bases aligning to TRBD2. Germline V gene sequence: CDR1 SGHDT, CDR2 YYEEEE. J was trimmed by 1 base and V by 2 bases; bases with no gene match: 9. The CDR3 loop spans 16 amino acids. For the CDR3, the DNA is TGTGCCAGCAGCTTACAATCGGACGGGGGGTCCTACGAGCAGTACTTC. This translates into CASSLQSDGGSYEQYF.

The chain links TRBV12-5 to TRBJ2-1; D perhaps matches TRBD1 (5 bases). Germline CDR1 LGHNT, CDR2 FRNRAP. The CDR3 has 11 residues. The ends were cut back, 2 bases at V and 9 bases at J, with 5 bases in the middle. CDR3 in amino acids: CASGLRGEQFF. CDR3 DNA sequence: TGTGCTAGTGGTTTGAGGGGTGAGCAGTTCTTC.

The chain couples TRBV6-4 to TRBJ2-3; D remains ambiguous. The CDR3 runs to 14 residues. Germline CDR1 and CDR2: MRHNA and SNTAGT. V was clipped by 3 bases and J by 1 base, with 8 bases between them. CDR3 in DNA: TGTGCCAGCAGTGATACTCACGGCACAGATACGCAGTATTTT. The encoded protein is CASSDTHGTDTQYF.

This clone was seen just once. The chain uses TRBV6-6 and TRBJ2-5; D is uncertain. Germline CDR1 MNHNY, CDR2 SVGAGI (reference sequence). The CDR3 loop spans 11 amino acids. The germline V and J ends were trimmed by 5 bases and 5 bases, with 6 bases remaining between them. In DNA, the CDR3 is TGTGCCAGCAGTGCGGATGAGACCCAGTACTTC. Residues: CASSADETQYF.

In this sample, this clone turned up once. J is TRBJ2-7 and V is TRBV6-2 or TRBV6-3; TRBD1 aligns across 8 bases. Germline CDR1 MNHEY, CDR2 SVGEGT. Losses at the gene ends were 6 bases for V and 2 bases for J; bases not matched to a gene: 9. CDR3 size: 15 residues. The CDR3 coding sequence is TGTGCCAGCAGCCCGCCGGGACAGGTGCCCTACGAGCAGTACTTC. Its translation is CASSPPGQVPYEQYF.